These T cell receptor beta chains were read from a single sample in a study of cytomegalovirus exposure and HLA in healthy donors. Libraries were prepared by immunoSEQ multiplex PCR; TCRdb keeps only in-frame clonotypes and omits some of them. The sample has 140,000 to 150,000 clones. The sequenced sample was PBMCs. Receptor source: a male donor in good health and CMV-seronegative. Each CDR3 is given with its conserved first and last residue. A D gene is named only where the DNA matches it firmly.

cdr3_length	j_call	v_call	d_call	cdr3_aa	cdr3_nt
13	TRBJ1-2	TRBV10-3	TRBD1	CAISDGQGYGYTF	TGTGCCATCAGCGATGGACAGGGGTATGGCTACACCTTC
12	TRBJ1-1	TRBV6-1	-	CASSELERSAFF	TGTGCCAGCAGTGAACTAGAGCGTAGCGCTTTCTTT
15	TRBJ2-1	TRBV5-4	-	CASSLGPSGWDEQFF	TGTGCCAGCAGCCTCGGGCCCAGCGGGTGGGATGAGCAGTTCTTC
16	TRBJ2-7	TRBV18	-	CASSPGVTLSSYEQYF	TGTGCCAGCTCACCCGGGGTCACCCTGAGCTCCTACGAGCAGTACTTC
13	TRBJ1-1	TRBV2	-	CASSSEKNTEAFF	TGTGCCAGCAGCTCGGAGAAGAACACTGAAGCTTTCTTT
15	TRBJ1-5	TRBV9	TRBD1	CASSEQGDSNQPQHF	TGTGCCAGCAGCGAACAGGGGGATAGCAATCAGCCCCAGCATTTT
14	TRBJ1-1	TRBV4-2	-	CASSQVTGDAPAFF	TGTGCCAGCAGCCAGGTTACGGGGGACGCTCCAGCTTTCTTT
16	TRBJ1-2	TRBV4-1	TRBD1	CASSQDLSPSGGGYTF	TGCGCCAGCAGCCAAGATCTTAGTCCCTCAGGGGGTGGCTACACCTTC
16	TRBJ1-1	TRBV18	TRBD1	CASSQDRGRINTEAFF	TGTGCCAGCTCACAGGACAGGGGCCGTATTAACACTGAAGCTTTCTTT
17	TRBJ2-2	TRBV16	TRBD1	CASSQLGDRANTGELFF	TGTGCCAGCAGCCAATTAGGGGACAGAGCGAACACCGGGGAGCTGTTTTTT
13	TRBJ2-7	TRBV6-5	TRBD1	CASTPTGTYEQYF	TGTGCCAGCACTCCGACAGGGACCTACGAGCAGTACTTC
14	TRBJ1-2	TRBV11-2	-	CASSLGGRDYGYTF	TGTGCCAGCAGCTTGGGAGGGAGGGACTATGGCTACACCTTC
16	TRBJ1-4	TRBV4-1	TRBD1	CASSPIETGSKEKLFF	TGCGCCAGCAGCCCTATAGAGACAGGGTCTAAAGAAAAACTGTTTTTT
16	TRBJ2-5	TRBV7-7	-	CASSRAVVAAQETQYF	TGTGCCAGCAGCCGAGCGGTGGTAGCGGCTCAAGAGACCCAGTACTTC
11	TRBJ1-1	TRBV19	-	CASSTTGRAFF	TGTGCCAGTAGTACCACAGGGAGAGCTTTCTTT
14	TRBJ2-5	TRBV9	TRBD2	CASSIGGGQETQYF	TGTGCCAGCAGCATAGGCGGGGGGCAAGAGACCCAGTACTTC
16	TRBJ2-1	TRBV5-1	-	CASSLVTGTSYNEQFF	TGCGCCAGCAGCTTGGTCACAGGGACCTCCTACAATGAGCAGTTCTTC
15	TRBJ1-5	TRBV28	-	CASSLAGVGNQPQHF	TGTGCCAGCAGTTTAGCAGGGGTGGGGAATCAGCCCCAGCATTTT
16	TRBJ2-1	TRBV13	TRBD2	CASSPPSAGGIEEQFF	TGTGCCAGCAGCCCCCCGTCCGCGGGAGGGATAGAAGAGCAGTTCTTC